This T cell receptor beta chain was profiled in a study of blood T cell repertoires in COVID-19. Study background: Samples taken during acute and convalescent COVID-19 were collected in the United States, Italy and Spain.

Sequencing was performed with immunoSEQ multiplex PCR; in TCRdb, only in-frame clones are kept and a portion is missing. The profile shows some 200,000 clones, about four fifths of them singletons. Self-reported history from a screening survey and questionnaire set each donor's cohort. The CDR3 contains 17 residues. The source material was PBMCs or T cells enriched from blood (not recorded which). This sequence originates from a woman between 45 and 65 years old who had been exposed to COVID-19. The V and J genes are TRBV21-1 and TRBJ2-5; the tabulated D call, TRBD2, remains unverified against the DNA. TRBV21-1 is a listed pseudogene. As DNA, the CDR3 is TGTGCCAGCAGTGGTTCGACTACCGCTACCGCCCAAGAGACCCAGTACTTC. This translates into CASSGSTTATAQETQYF.